The present entry profiles one T cell receptor beta chain with its context. Which antigen it targets is not known. The data were taken from a study of cytomegalovirus exposure and HLA in healthy donors (dated by TCRdb to between 2016 and 2019). About the full investigation: An earlier analysis of several hundred of the donors reported more than 250 Gb of sequence data and 100 million to 130 million unique TCR beta sequences from 190 million or so T cells. Roughly 320 gigabases of sequencing data and about 92 million unique TCR sequences made up an early release that covered approximately 700 HLA-typed donors. Of the approximately 400 genotyped donors, less than 90% were placed in the genetic ancestry cluster associated with self-reported Caucasian donors. The study aimed to test whether signatures of past pathogen exposure could be identified by cataloging public T cell receptors. The study profiled the T cell repertoires of around 700 subjects by immunosequencing and related them to cytomegalovirus serostatus. In addition to the first cohort of 666 subjects, a separate validation cohort of around 110 different subjects was used. High-throughput TCR immunosequencing, statistical association of individual TCRs with disease status, and machine learning were combined to predict cytomegalovirus infection status. A later analysis re-examined previously published TCR beta repertoires from over 500 donors and added high-resolution HLA genotyping to investigate patterns of TCR occurrence. The later analysis used no new phenotypic data to find candidate immune exposures, relying instead on TCR beta sequences and their occurrence across donors. An earlier analysis of 587 of the donors applied high-throughput TCR beta sequencing to assess whether each TCR beta V gene segment acted as functional or pseudogenic. Alongside the repertoire data, information on donor age, sex, ethnicity and CMV serostatus was compiled. In a later genetic analysis, genome-wide SNP genotypes for about 55% of the roughly 700 donors were used, and that subset was treated as a discovery cohort. Every repertoire in the discovery cohort had been generated on one and the same sequencing platform. Both class I and class II loci were covered by HLA typing, at four-digit resolution. Typing coverage differed by locus: A, B, C, DRB1 and DQB1 were typed in about 629-640 donors, DQA1 in about 500, DPA1 in some 570, and DPB1 in just under 490. Several DR-DQ haplotypes were handled as single units for association and clustering because linkage in the cohort was strong. Among about 410 genotyped donors of the cohort, an average of around 250,000 unique TCR beta nucleotide sequences was sequenced per donor, of which 15% to 20% were non-productive.

The investigation overall reported the following: A later analysis associated 16,951 TCR beta sequences with specific HLA alleles at a false discovery rate of 0.05. According to a later analysis, most CMV-associated TCR beta chains appeared to be HLA-restricted, and the HLA associations seemed to be driven largely by CMV exposure. Cytomegalovirus status was reported to be diagnosed by the classifier with high specificity and sensitivity in both the original and validation cohorts. Linkage disequilibrium might explain the correlated functional status among segregating V segments, but an unknown experimental factor could not be ruled out. In this cohort, only TCR beta chains were sequenced, and detectable features were limited by the absence of alpha or paired-chain data. A further reported finding was that TCR beta sequences accurately predicted the HLA-A and HLA-B alleles for most subjects in the first cohort. When HLA alleles, especially DR and DQ, strongly co-occurred, TCR associations were difficult to assign to individual alleles. Across donors, most TCR sequences were observed very rarely, whereas some public TCRs were present in many individuals. Because some donors lacked HLA typing at each locus, the association tests relied only on the typed subset. A later analysis found that TCR association rates varied across HLA loci, with DRB1 alleles showing the most associated TCRs and HLA-C alleles the fewest. According to a later genetic analysis, donors in an Asian-associated ancestry cluster had fewer N-insertions in productive TCRs than the approximately 630-donor mean. Because the 87-base-pair reads could not distinguish some IMGT-functional V segments, including TRBV6-2 and TRBV6-3, those segments were excluded. In a later genetic analysis, a missense DCLRE1C variant was associated with V-gene and J-gene trimming of TCR beta chains, and the association was replicated in an independent cohort. Because counts were too low, roughly 18 rarely observed V segments, including chromosome 9 orphons, were left out of the earlier analysis of a few hundred of the donors. The study gave a list of some 150 TCR beta chains associated with cytomegalovirus. It was suggested by the authors that the approach could potentially be generalized to other disease states and immunological phenotypes. A cluster of highly shared sequence variants was judged likely to represent a technical artifact of the sequencing pipeline. Three of the identified cytomegalovirus-associated TCR beta chains were confirmed in vitro to be specific for cytomegalovirus antigens. An earlier analysis of approximately 500 of the donors showed that most TCR beta V segments appeared in productive rearrangements either about 87% or about 30% of the time, which broadly matched IMGT annotations. For the cohort, immune exposure information was limited to CMV serostatus. According to a later analysis, parvovirus B19, influenza, CMV and Epstein-Barr virus appeared linked to several top co-occurrence clusters. In a later analysis, HLA-associated TCR beta chains were found to be more clonally expanded and to have lower generation probabilities than equally common non-associated chains. The presence/absence analyses assumed that sequencing depth was roughly uniform across donors, and that assumption may not be true.

The method behind the library was the immunoSEQ multiplex PCR assay. For the multiplex PCR, a mixture combining 60 forward primers for TCR Vbeta segments and 13 reverse primers for TCR Jbeta segments was used. The CDR3 region of rearranged TCR beta genes was amplified from genomic DNA with a multiplex PCR assay. On the Illumina HiSeq System, the amplified TCR beta libraries were sequenced as 87-base-pair reads. On the study's bioinformatics: A later analysis counted some 74 million unique TCR beta chains across the 670 or so repertoires, and some 11 million of these chains were shared by at least two donors. Raw reads were error-corrected and collapsed into unique sequences with a nearest-neighbor algorithm that merged closely related sequences to remove PCR and sequencing errors. V, D and J gene segments were assigned by aligning CDR3 sequences to IMGT reference sequences. Each retained sequence needed at least a six-nucleotide match to both a V gene segment and a J gene segment. A rearrangement was called productive if the CDR3 had no stop codons and remained in frame with V and J, and every other rearrangement was called non-productive. CDR3 was defined according to IMGT convention as the region running from the second conserved V-encoded cysteine to the conserved J-encoded phenylalanine. Sequences without an unambiguous match to a single V gene segment were excluded from the earlier analysis of a few hundred of the donors. In an earlier analysis of about 590 of the donors, a V segment was called functional when productive rearrangements were above 56.7%, and segregating when the standard deviation between donors exceeded 5%. A statistical classification framework was built to diagnose cytomegalovirus status from the catalog of TCR beta chain sequences. In a later analysis, TCR nucleotide sequences were compared against IMGT/GENE-DB human TR gene sequences so that V and J genes could be assigned. The TCRdist pipeline was used in a later analysis to assign CDR3 sequences and most-parsimonious VDJ recombination scenarios. In a later analysis, each TCR beta chain was defined by its CDR3 amino acid sequence together with its V-gene family, and reads lacking a unique V-gene family were excluded. In a later analysis, around 650 highly shared, low-generation-probability nucleotide sequences were removed to address suspected cross-contamination and a sequencing artifact. A later analysis calculated a clonal expansion index for each public chain from normalized within-repertoire ranks of inferred template counts. Generation probabilities in a later analysis came from a VDJ recombination model fitted to out-of-frame rearrangements, and those results were checked against IGoR. A later analysis scored TCR-TCR, TCR-HLA and TCR-CMV co-occurrence with hypergeometric tests, applying a repertoire-size bias correction to TCR pairs. To estimate false discovery rates, a later analysis permuted the HLA or CMV assignments 20 times. In a later analysis, co-occurring TCRs were grouped with DBSCAN, and TCRdist sequence similarity was added when clustering was performed within HLA-allele-positive subsets. For co-occurrence clustering, repertoires with fewer than 30,000 or more than 120,000 public chains were excluded, along with about five repertoires with anomalous nucleotide sharing. Not all clones reach the TCRdb copy of this immuneACCESS table, which keeps in-frame sequences only. Checked studies attribute under half of the gap to unresolved V genes and leave the rest unexplained. The V and J calls and clone size were taken over from that table, and D and trimming were inferred from the DNA. The sample has about 99,000 clones on record. The ten largest clones take up 3% to 3.5% of the sample.

From a lookup of the germline V gene (reference sequence), CDR1 and CDR2 are SEHNR and FQNEAQ. Reading from cysteine to phenylalanine, the CDR3 counts 13 amino acids. Only the CDR3 portion is preserved as DNA: 39 bases, with reading frame beginning at the first base. V ends up 5 bases short and J 8 bases short, with an unmatched junction base count of 5. The cohort comprised fewer than 750 healthy bone marrow donors. Cohort members were all nominally healthy when sampled, although unrecorded immune exposures were likely present. The donor was CMV seronegative and belonged to the group of 350 or so seronegative cohort members. A peripheral blood sample was provided by each donor, and peripheral blood mononuclear cells were used for TCR beta sequencing. The Qiagen DNeasy Blood Extraction Kit was used to extract genomic DNA from the blood cell samples.

The receptor chain draws on TRBV7-9 and TRBJ1-1; 10 bases in the junction line up with TRBD1. The TCR was taken from a man aged 35 to 55 in good health and CMV-seronegative. The sequenced sample was PBMCs. The CDR3 sequence is CASSPGQGVEAFF. The nucleotide sequence is TGTGCCAGCAGCCCCGGACAGGGGGTAGAAGCTTTCTTT.